This T cell receptor (beta chain) was obtained from a study of response to subunit inactivated influenza vaccine listed by TCRdb under 2018. Regarding the research as a whole: To follow how T cells responded to a trivalent subunit inactivated influenza vaccine, the researchers relied on deep quantitative profiling of the T cell receptor repertoire.

The CDR3 has 14 amino acids, counting the end cysteine and phenylalanine. Of all the DNA, just the CDR3 is kept, 42 bases in frame from base 1. Per the germline V gene, SGHTA is the CDR1 and FQGNSA is the CDR2. V sheds 4 bases and J sheds 0 bases, leaving 7 bases between their ends. This clonotype has a handful of counts. The antigen it recognizes is unknown. No much larger clone is present one base from it, and per-base qualities are unavailable. Broad study findings and their caveats: According to the authors, only a limited number of new T cells may be recruited by each seasonal influenza vaccination.

The method was RT-PCR. Sequenced on an Illumina HiSeq 2500. TCRdb took the public reads, trimmed them with fastp at Q25, ran MiXCR for clone calling and kept in-frame beta chains. Each CDR3 protein gets just one entry, which takes the most common genes and DNA from the rows behind it. The sample table shows about 570,000 distinct CDR3 sequences, and around 11% are seen once. The ten largest clonotypes hold around 9.6% of the sample. The chain employs TRBV7-2 and TRBJ1-3; the D gene identity is not certain. This specimen consisted of PBMCs from blood, obtained on the day of vaccination. The origin of this receptor is a man aged 45-65 years who received an inactivated influenza vaccine. Donor details come from another sample of the same person, matched by shared clones. This receptor carries the CDR3 CASSSGYSGNTIYF. The nucleotide sequence reads TGTGCCAGCAGCTCAGGATACTCTGGAAACACCATATATTTT. Outside the CDR3, residues come from the reference TRBV7-2 and TRBJ1-3 proteins, so the full variable domain is: GAGVSQSPSNKVTEKGKDVELRCDPISGHTALYWYRQSLGQGLEFLIYFQGNSAPDKSGLPSDRFSAERTGGSVSTLTIQRTQQEDSAVYLCASSSGYSGNTIYFGEGSWLTVV.